The following is a T cell receptor beta chain sequence with its context. Other DNA sequences within the sample encode an identical CDR3. Using immunoSEQ multiplex PCR, the repertoire was profiled, and TCRdb retains in-frame clones only, with some absent. This sample carries under 2,000,000 clones, just under 95% of them seen once, and the ten largest clones take approximately 1.2%. The data stem from a study of shared clonotypes between healthy human individuals. Study information: Plates per donor: three CD4 naive, three CD4 memory, two CD8 naive, one CD8 memory.

Only CD45RO-negative cells positively selected for CCR7 counted as naive CD8 cells, so terminally differentiated effector memory CD45RA+ cells were excluded. V was pared by 1 base and J by 4 bases, with 8 bases between. Germline CDR1 is SEHNR and CDR2 is FQNEAQ (reference sequence). This CDR3 is built from 13 residues. The genes are TRBV7-9 and TRBJ2-7; D uncertain. The specimen was naive CD8+ T cells sorted from blood. The receptor's source is a man aged 18 to 29 in good health. CDR3 amino acids: CASSLDSLYEQYF. The CDR3 DNA reads as TGTGCCAGCAGCTTAGATAGCCTGTACGAGCAGTACTTC.